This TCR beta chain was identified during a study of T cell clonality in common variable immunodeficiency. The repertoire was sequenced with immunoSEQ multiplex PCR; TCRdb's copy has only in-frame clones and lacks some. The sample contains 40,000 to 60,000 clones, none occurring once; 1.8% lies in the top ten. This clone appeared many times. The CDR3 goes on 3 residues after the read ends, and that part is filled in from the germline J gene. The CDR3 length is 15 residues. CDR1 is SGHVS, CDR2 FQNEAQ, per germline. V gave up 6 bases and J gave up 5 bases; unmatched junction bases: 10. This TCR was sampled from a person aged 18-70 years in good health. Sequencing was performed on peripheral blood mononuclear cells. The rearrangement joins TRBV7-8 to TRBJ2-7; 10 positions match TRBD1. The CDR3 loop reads CASSSAGTGAHEQYF. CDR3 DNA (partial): TGTGCCAGCAGTTCAGCCGGGACAGGGGCCCACGAG.